This TCR beta chain was profiled in a study of shared clonotypes between healthy human individuals. Splitting the CD4+ cells yielded a CD45RA+ naive subset and a CD45RA-negative memory subset. Profiling relied on immunoSEQ multiplex PCR, and the TCRdb table lists in-frame clones only, not all of them. The top ten clones hold approximately 1.5% of a sample with some 1 million clones, about 74% of them seen once. CDR3 length equals 14 residues. The V and J ends lost 4 bases and 9 bases, in that order; junction bases with no gene match: 5. CDR1 and CDR2 from the germline V gene are SGHDT and YYEEEE. This chain uses TRBV5-6 with TRBJ1-6; 9 nucleotides match TRBD1. The source material was memory CD4+ T cells sorted from blood. Subset here: CD45RA-negative fraction. The TCR was taken from a man aged 18 to 29 in good health. In nucleotides, the CDR3 is TGTGCCAGCAGCCGGGACAGGGCCGCTTCACCCCTCCACTTT. Protein: CASSRDRAASPLHF. The full variable domain, its missing parts supplied by reference TRBV5-6 and TRBJ1-6, is DAGVTQSPTHLIKTRGQQVTLRCSPKSGHDTVSWYQQALGQGPQFIFQYYEEEERQRGNFPDRFSGHQFPNYSSELNVNALLLGDSALYLCASSRDRAASPLHFGNGTRLTVT.